The text below deals with one TCR beta chain. Source study methods: Reference gene primer amplification gave nucleated cell count estimates. TCRdb's table, derived via immunoSEQ multiplex PCR, lists solely in-frame clones and lacks some. V, J and clone size are taken as reported in that table, and D and trimming were inferred from the DNA itself. Among approximately 51,000 clones listed, more than 85% were seen once. The data originate from a study of blood T cell repertoires in COVID-19. Study-level information: Whether acute or convalescent, the COVID-19 samples came from the United States, Italy and Spain. T cells, B-cell-depleted T cells, or PBMCs provided the cDNA or gDNA that served as material.

Germline V CDR1 and CDR2: GTSNPN, SVGIG (reference sequence). This CDR3 has 14 amino acids. V lost 7 bases to trimming and J lost 4 bases; unmatched junction nucleotides: 7. This clonotype was obtained from a man aged 35 to 55 with active COVID-19. The chain has TRBV30 and TRBJ2-6, with TRBD1 identical over 7 bases. The specimen sequenced was peripheral blood. The CDR3 bases are TGTGCCTCGGATAGGGGGCGCGGGGCCAACGTCCTGACTTTC. Protein sequence: CASDRGRGANVLTF. The full variable domain, in which reference TRBV30 and TRBJ2-6 provide the parts outside the CDR3, is SQTIHQWPATLVQPVGSPLSLECTVEGTSNPNLYWYRQAAGRGLQLLFYSVGIGQISSEVPQNLSASRPQDRQFILSSKKLLLSDSGFYLCASDRGRGANVLTFGAGSRLTVL.